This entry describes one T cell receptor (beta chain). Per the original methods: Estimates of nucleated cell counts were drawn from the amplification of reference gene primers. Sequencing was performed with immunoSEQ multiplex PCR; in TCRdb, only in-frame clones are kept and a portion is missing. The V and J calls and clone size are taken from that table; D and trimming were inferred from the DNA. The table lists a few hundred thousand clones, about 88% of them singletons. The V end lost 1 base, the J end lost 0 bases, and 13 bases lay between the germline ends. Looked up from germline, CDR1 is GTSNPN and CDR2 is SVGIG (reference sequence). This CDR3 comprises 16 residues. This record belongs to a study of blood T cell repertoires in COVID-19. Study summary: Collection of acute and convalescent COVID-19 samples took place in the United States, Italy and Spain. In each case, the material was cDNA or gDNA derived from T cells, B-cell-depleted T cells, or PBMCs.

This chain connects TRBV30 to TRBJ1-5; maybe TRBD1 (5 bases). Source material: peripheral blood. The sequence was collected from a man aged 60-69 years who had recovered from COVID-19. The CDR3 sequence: CAWSAPGFRSNQPQHF. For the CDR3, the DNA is TGTGCCTGGAGTGCTCCAGGGTTCCGTAGCAATCAGCCCCAGCATTTT.